This is a list of T cell receptor beta chains from one sample in a study of T cell responses to AZD1222 COVID-19 vaccine. Only in-frame clones appear in the TCRdb table, and some are missing; sequencing was by immunoSEQ multiplex PCR. Among around 160,000 clones, about 93% were seen once, and the ten largest hold about 3%. The input for sequencing was peripheral blood, taken on day 0 of MenACWY control vaccination. The receptor set was obtained from an adult in good health. CDR3s include the opening cysteine and the closing phenylalanine or tryptophan. The order of the fields is J gene, V gene, CDR3 protein.

TRBJ1-4 | TRBV20-1 | CSASQGGEKLFF
TRBJ2-1 | TRBV5-1 | CASSLGQGAGNEQFF
TRBJ1-3 | TRBV10-1 | CASSPDRGLDTIYF
TRBJ1-6 | TRBV6-5 | CASSYSDRGDSPLHF
TRBJ1-1 | TRBV6-5 | CASSYFGQKSGEAFF
TRBJ1-1 | TRBV3-1/TRBV3-2 | CASSWTGRSSEAFF
TRBJ2-1 | TRBV28 | CASSLYTSASSYNEQFF
TRBJ2-5 | TRBV7-9 | CASSLDPAGGKETQYF
TRBJ2-6 | TRBV5-1 | CASSLGGSGANVLTF
TRBJ1-5 | TRBV28 | CASREDRIYQPQHF
TRBJ1-1 | TRBV11-2 | CASSLGQGRTEAFF
TRBJ2-7 | TRBV7-3 | CASSSTGTSPLEQYF
TRBJ2-3 | TRBV5-8 | CASSSTGGTGSTDTQYF
TRBJ1-1 | TRBV12-3/TRBV12-4 | CASGPGVGTEAFF
TRBJ1-1 | TRBV7-8 | CASSLSGGTEAFF
TRBJ1-2 | TRBV3-1/TRBV3-2 | CASSDGGYGYTF
TRBJ2-2 | TRBV6-5 | CASSLTGVWGELFF
TRBJ2-1 | TRBV19 | CASSGTAGYEQFF
TRBJ1-2 | TRBV28 | CASSLEGAMNLEHGYTF
TRBJ1-3 | TRBV6-5 | CASSYGQFSGNTIYF
TRBJ2-2 | TRBV18 | CASSPTGQGAGNTGELFF
TRBJ1-2 | TRBV28 | CASTPRQGVYTF
TRBJ2-7 | TRBV25-1 | CASSGAFGRLSSYEQYF
TRBJ2-2 | TRBV10-1 | CASSPGGGTGELFF
TRBJ1-5 | TRBV6-6 | CASSYGRDNQPQHF
TRBJ2-2 | TRBV9 | CASSVSGSATGELFF
TRBJ1-1 | TRBV2 | CASRDRAMNTEAFF
TRBJ2-3 | TRBV6-1 | CASSELAGGPDTQYF
TRBJ1-5 | TRBV7-9 | CASSFSGGHQPQHF
TRBJ1-2 | TRBV6-1 | CASSEALRRQGAYGYTF
TRBJ1-1 | TRBV28 | CASSLGQRNTEAFF
TRBJ1-2 | TRBV2 | CASSEATANYGYTF
TRBJ2-7 | TRBV29-1 | CSVGPGTYEQYF
TRBJ1-1 | TRBV4-2 | CASHFQGELGEAFF
TRBJ1-5 | TRBV19 | CASTPTPGYNQPQHF
TRBJ2-1 | TRBV30 | CAWTPGLAGGGNEQFF
TRBJ1-1 | TRBV6-5 | CASSQDRSNTEAFF
TRBJ2-2 | TRBV9 | CASSFNTGELFF
TRBJ2-1 | TRBV6-6 | CASSPTLDRAKYNEQFF
TRBJ1-6 | TRBV6-5 | CATRTENYSPLHF
TRBJ2-2 | TRBV2 | CASSAQGRSTGELFF
TRBJ1-5 | TRBV5-1 | CASSPTGRMDQPQHF
TRBJ1-1 | TRBV28 | CASRDLQGGTEAFF
TRBJ2-3 | TRBV7-9 | CASTAPGTDTQYF
TRBJ2-5 | TRBV30 | CAWSVRQTQYF
TRBJ1-2 | TRBV24-1 | CATSDPKQGNYGYTF
TRBJ2-1 | TRBV30 | CARASGGYNEQFF
TRBJ1-1 | TRBV27 | CASRAGAHNTEAFF
TRBJ1-1 | TRBV19 | CASSIQTGPGAEAFF
TRBJ1-1 | TRBV27 | CASSFRGNTEAFF
TRBJ2-7 | TRBV7-9 | CASSPPRGAPSSYEQYF
TRBJ2-1 | TRBV12-3/TRBV12-4 | CASSFERGGKFF
TRBJ2-2 | TRBV6-4 | CASKKDRGAAGELFF